A single sample is the source of the 24 T cell receptor beta chains below, sequenced in a study of OX40 agonist ivuxolimab in advanced cancers. The data were produced by immunoSEQ multiplex PCR, yet TCRdb's version contains in-frame clones alone and is incomplete. The table has 50,000 to 80,000 clones, 84% seen once; the top ten hold more than 8%. Sequencing was performed on CD4+ or CD8+ T cells sorted from blood, taken in a trial of the OX40 agonist ivuxolimab. These receptors were taken from an adult with an advanced solid tumor such as melanoma, head and neck, liver or kidney cancer.

This chain joins TRBV28 and TRBJ2-1; D is tentatively TRBD1 or TRBD2 (5 bases each). Germline CDR1 MDHEN, CDR2 SYDVKM. V was trimmed by 2 bases and J by 6 bases, leaving 14 bases between them. The CDR3 runs to 15 residues. In DNA form, the CDR3 reads TGTGCCAGCAGTTTAGGGGGAGCCGGGACCAATGAGCAGTTCTTC. Protein: CASSLGGAGTNEQFF.

The V and J genes are TRBV7-3 and TRBJ2-1; D uncertain. The V end was cut by 5 bases, the J end by 7 bases, with 12 bases between. Looked up from germline, CDR1 is SGHTA and CDR2 is FQGTGA. This CDR3 is 13 amino acids long. The CDR3 region has the DNA TGTGCCAGCAGCCCGACTTTCGGAAATGAGCAGTTCTTC. It translates to CASSPTFGNEQFF.

The rearrangement joins TRBV4-2 to TRBJ2-1, with D possibly TRBD1 on 6 matching bases. The CDR3 has 13 residues. Germline V gene sequence: CDR1 LGHNA, CDR2 YNFKEQ. Trimming pared 4 bases from V and 8 bases from J, leaving 12 bases between. This CDR3 is CASSREWTDEQFF. The CDR3 DNA sequence: TGTGCCAGCAGCCGTGAATGGACAGATGAGCAGTTCTTC.

The chain employs TRBV5-1 and TRBJ2-3; D is unresolved. Germline CDR1 SGHRS, CDR2 YFSETQ. There are 15 residues in the CDR3. Trimming shortened V by 1 base and J by 1 base, and 10 bases separated the two germline ends. CDR3 coding DNA: TGCGCCAGCAGCTTGAATGTCCTCGGCACAGATACGCAGTATTTT. Translated, it gives CASSLNVLGTDTQYF.

The genes are TRBV4-3 and TRBJ1-4; the D is unclear. The V and J ends lost 0 bases and 7 bases respectively, with 12 bases between them. From germline, CDR1 is LGHNA and CDR2 YSLEER. This CDR3 is 15 amino acids long. CDR3 sequence: CASSQDLGWVEKLFF. The CDR3 coding sequence is TGCGCCAGCAGCCAAGACCTGGGGTGGGTTGAAAAACTGTTTTTT.

This sequence joins TRBV4-3 and TRBJ2-2; D remains ambiguous. The CDR3 is made up of 13 amino acids. The V end was cut by 0 bases, the J end by 8 bases, with 7 bases between. Germline loops: CDR1 LGHNA, CDR2 YSLEER. CDR3 region: CASSQEGRGELFF. CDR3 DNA sequence: TGCGCCAGCAGCCAAGAAGGAAGGGGGGAGCTGTTTTTT.

Here the CDR3 reads CSAWDRDPYEQYF. DNA for the CDR3: TGCAGCGCCTGGGACAGGGACCCCTACGAGCAGTACTTC. The chain couples TRBV29-1 to TRBJ2-7; TRBD1 aligns across 9 bases. The CDR3 consists of 13 residues. Germline values: CDR1 SQVTM, CDR2 ANQGSEA. With V trimmed by 7 bases and J by 2 bases, 6 bases remained unmatched.

The table lists this clone with a few counts. CDR3 region: CASSHRQGSNYGYTF. Here the CDR3 DNA reads TGTGCCAGCTCACACCGACAGGGCTCTAACTATGGCTACACCTTC. The rearrangement joins TRBV18 to TRBJ1-2, with 7 bases aligning to TRBD1. From germline, CDR1 is KGHSH and CDR2 LQKENI. V was pared by 4 bases and J by 0 bases, with 5 bases of the junction left unmatched. This CDR3 is 15 amino acids long.

This clone showed up just once. The chain has TRBV18 and TRBJ1-2; D possibly corresponds to TRBD1 (6 bases). Germline values: CDR1 KGHSH, CDR2 LQKENI. The CDR3 is 14 amino acids. Between the trimmed V and J ends, which lost 6 bases and 8 bases, there was a span of 19 bases. The CDR3 coding sequence is TGTGCCAGCTCTCCCAGCCCGGGGGCATACGGCTACACCTTC. This gives the protein CASSPSPGAYGYTF.

V and J are TRBV29-1 and TRBJ2-1; the match to TRBD2 covers 9 bases. Germline CDR1 and CDR2: SQVTM and ANQGSEA. The CDR3 runs to 15 residues. With 2 bases clipped from V and 7 bases from J, the junction kept 9 bases outside the gene matches. Written as DNA, the CDR3 is TGCAGCGTTGAATACCGCGGGAGGGCCGTGAATGAGCAGTTCTTC. Amino acid sequence: CSVEYRGRAVNEQFF.

The chain uses TRBV6-5 and TRBJ2-1; D gene unclear. The CDR3 has 12 residues. Germline values: CDR1 MNHEY, CDR2 SVGAGI. V shed 3 bases and J shed 4 bases, with 4 bases lying between them. The CDR3 region has the DNA TGTGCCAGCAGTTATGGTTACAATGAGCAGTTCTTC. The encoded protein is CASSYGYNEQFF.

This clone has more than one count but fewer than ten. CDR3 amino acids: CASSFRQGRNSPLHF. Written as DNA, the CDR3 is TGTGCCAGCAGCTTTAGACAGGGGAGGAATTCACCCCTCCACTTT. This sequence joins TRBV11-2 and TRBJ1-6; 8 bases map to TRBD1. Germline V gene lookup returns CDR1 SGHAT and CDR2 FQNNGV. This CDR3 contains 15 residues. The V gene end was trimmed by 3 bases and the J gene end by 7 bases; junction bases not matched to a gene: 5.

This clone was seen only a few times. This CDR3 reads CASSLRERSETQYF. DNA of the CDR3: TGTGCCAGCAGCTTACGCGAGCGGAGTGAGACCCAGTACTTC. The chain uses TRBV11-2 and TRBJ2-5; possibly TRBD2 for D (5 bases). This CDR3 region has 14 residues. V was cut by 2 bases and J by 5 bases, with 12 bases left in between. Per the germline V gene, CDR1 is SGHAT and CDR2 is FQNNGV.

The chain uses TRBV27 and TRBJ2-7; 9 bases fit TRBD1. CDR1 is MNHEY and CDR2 is SMNVEV in the germline V gene (reference sequence). After removal of 8 bases from V and 7 bases from J, the junction contained 12 bases not matched to a gene. The CDR3 covers 14 residues. The CDR3 DNA follows: TGTGCCAGCGGACTTGGACAGGGGACGGAAGAGCAGTACTTC. Its protein product is CASGLGQGTEEQYF.

The chain employs TRBV2 and TRBJ2-1; no definite D call. Looked up from germline, CDR1 is SNHLY and CDR2 is FYNNEI. Trimming removed 7 bases from V and 4 bases from J, with 5 bases in between. CDR3 size: 11 residues. The CDR3 protein is CASTGYNEQFF. CDR3 coding DNA: TGTGCCAGCACGGGTTACAATGAGCAGTTCTTC.

Here the CDR3 reads CAWRKRGALDTGELFF. The CDR3, as DNA: TGTGCCTGGAGGAAGCGGGGGGCCCTCGATACCGGGGAGCTGTTTTTT. The chain has TRBV30 and TRBJ2-2; TRBD2 agrees at 9 bases. The CDR3 loop spans 16 amino acids. Germline trimming cut 3 bases from V and 5 bases from J; bases unmatched to any gene: 10. Germline values: CDR1 GTSNPN, CDR2 SVGIG (reference sequence).

The V call is TRBV2, the J call TRBJ2-5; D unresolved. Trimming removed 6 bases at V and 11 bases at J, with 16 bases between. The CDR3 runs 12 residues. Germline loops: CDR1 SNHLY, CDR2 FYNNEI. CDR3 region: CASSAGPLEQYF. CDR3 sequence (DNA): TGTGCCAGCAGCGCCGGGCCCCTTGAGCAGTACTTC.

This clone is a singleton in its sample. This chain links TRBV5-1 with TRBJ2-1; no definite D call. CDR1 is SGHRS, CDR2 YFSETQ, per germline. Between the trimmed V and J ends, which lost 0 bases and 3 bases, there was a span of 10 bases. This CDR3 comprises 15 residues. CDR3 bases: TGCGCCAGCAGCTTGGGACTTCCTCTCTACAATGAGCAGTTCTTC. This translates into CASSLGLPLYNEQFF.

The rearrangement uses TRBV7-9 and TRBJ1-3; D is uncertain. V gave up 5 bases and J gave up 4 bases, with 9 bases separating them. Germline-derived CDR1 and CDR2 are SEHNR and FQNEAQ (reference sequence). The length of the CDR3 is 13 residues. CDR3 sequence reads: CASSAAGGNTIYF. CDR3 nucleotide sequence: TGTGCCAGCAGCGCAGCGGGCGGAAACACCATATATTTT.

The rearrangement links TRBV7-7 to TRBJ2-7, with a possible D match to TRBD2 (6 bases). The germline gives CDR1 SSHAT, CDR2 FNYEAQ (reference sequence). The length of the CDR3 is 13 residues. CDR3 coding DNA: TGTGCTAGCTCGGCGGGGAACATGGGAGAGCAGTACTTC. It specifies CASSAGNMGEQYF.

The genes are TRBV7-3 and TRBJ1-6; perhaps TRBD1 as D (6 bases). This CDR3 region has 14 residues. The germline V and J ends were trimmed by 5 bases and 6 bases, with 11 bases remaining between them. The germline CDR1 and CDR2 sequences are SGHTA and FQGTGA. The CDR3 nucleotides read TGTGCCAGCAGCATACAGGGATTTAATTCACCCCTCCACTTT. Protein product: CASSIQGFNSPLHF. The full variable domain, completed using reference TRBV7-3 and TRBJ1-6, is GAGVSQTPSNKVTEKGKYVELRCDPISGHTALYWYRQSLGQGPEFLIYFQGTGAADDSGLPNDRFFAVRPEGSVSTLKIQRTERGDSAVYLCASSIQGFNSPLHFGNGTRLTVT.

The chain employs TRBV28 and TRBJ1-1, with a tentative D call TRBD1 (5 bases). The V gene lost 5 bases and the J gene lost 1 base, with 8 bases spanning the gap. This CDR3 has 13 amino acids. Germline CDR1 and CDR2: MDHEN and SYDVKM. CDR3 nucleotides: TGTGCCAGCAGTCTGGGGGGGAACACTGAAGCTTTCTTT. As protein: CASSLGGNTEAFF.

The rearrangement links TRBV6-5 to TRBJ2-2; D is undetermined. CDR1 and CDR2 from the germline V gene are MNHEY and SVGAGI. The CDR3 contains 13 residues. The V end lost 2 bases, the J end lost 6 bases, and 7 bases lay between the germline ends. This CDR3 reads CASSYGSAGELFF. DNA for the CDR3: TGTGCCAGCAGTTACGGCTCGGCCGGGGAGCTGTTTTTT.

The genes are TRBV12-5 and TRBJ2-4; no clear D gene. The CDR3 covers 16 residues. Germline assignment: CDR1 LGHNT and CDR2 FRNRAP. V was trimmed by 1 base and J by 2 bases, leaving 12 bases between them. The CDR3 protein is CASGLATIGTKNIQYF. The CDR3 DNA reads TGTGCTAGTGGTTTGGCAACCATTGGAACCAAAAACATTCAGTACTTC. Full variable domain (remainder filled in from reference TRBV12-5 and TRBJ2-4): DARVTQTPRHKVTEMGQEVTMRCQPILGHNTVFWYRQTMMQGLELLAYFRNRAPLDDSGMPKDRFSAEMPDATLATLKIQPSEPRDSAVYFCASGLATIGTKNIQYFGAGTRLSVL.